Listed here are 13 T cell receptor beta chains from one sample, sequenced in a study of cytomegalovirus exposure and HLA in healthy donors. In the PCR, 60 Vbeta and 13 Jbeta primers were used. The repertoire was sequenced with immunoSEQ multiplex PCR; TCRdb's copy has only in-frame clones and lacks some. The sample lists some 130,000 clones, over 75% seen once, with 0.95% to 1.5% in the top ten. Input material: PBMCs. These receptors were obtained from a man aged 45 to 65 in good health and CMV-seronegative.

In nucleotides, the CDR3 is TGCGCCAGCAGCTTCCTTGGAGGGTCTAGCACAGATACGCAGTATTTT. Translated: CASSFLGGSSTDTQYF. V is TRBV5-1 and J is TRBJ2-3; a possible D gene is TRBD2 (6 bases). Looked up from germline, CDR1 is SGHRS and CDR2 is YFSETQ. V lost 2 bases and J 0 bases, leaving 13 bases between the germline ends. CDR3 length: 16 residues.

The rearrangement joins TRBV9 to TRBJ2-3, with a possible D match to TRBD2 (6 bases). Germline V CDR1 and CDR2: SGDLS, YYNGEE. V was cut by 0 bases and J by 0 bases, with 11 bases left in between. CDR3 length: 16 amino acids. CDR3 sequence (DNA): TGTGCCAGCAGCGTAGGCGGGACTGTAAGCACAGATACGCAGTATTTT. Amino acids: CASSVGGTVSTDTQYF.

This clone was seen just once. V and J are TRBV19 and TRBJ2-7; the D gene is possibly TRBD1 (5 bases). Germline CDR1 reads LNHDA; CDR2 reads SQIVND (reference sequence). CDR3 length: 16 residues. V lost 1 base and J 1 base, leaving 14 bases between the germline ends. The CDR3 nucleotides are TGTGCCAGTAGTATAGGTCCCAGGGCCGTATCCTACGAGCAGTACTTC. Its protein is CASSIGPRAVSYEQYF.

This clone was observed a few times. V gene TRBV6-6 combines with J gene TRBJ2-1; 15 nucleotides match TRBD2. Germline V CDR1 and CDR2: MNHNY, SVGAGI (reference sequence). The CDR3 is 16 residues long. The V gene end was trimmed by 2 bases and the J gene end by 9 bases; junction bases not matched to a gene: 5. The CDR3 sequence is CASSYGLAGGGGEQFF. CDR3 nucleotides: TGTGCCAGCAGTTACGGACTAGCGGGAGGGGGAGGTGAGCAGTTCTTC.

This rearrangement joins TRBV18 to TRBJ2-7, with TRBD2 identical over 11 bases. From germline, CDR1 is KGHSH and CDR2 LQKENI. This CDR3 is built from 15 residues. Trimming cost V 5 bases and J 2 bases; bases outside gene matches: 5. The CDR3 is CASSFTSGGTYEQYF. The CDR3 coding sequence is TGTGCCAGCTCATTCACTAGCGGGGGTACCTACGAGCAGTACTTC.

The chain recombines TRBV6-1 with TRBJ2-5; D not certain. CDR1 and CDR2 (germline): MNHNS, SASEGT. This CDR3 region has 11 residues. V lost 4 bases to trimming and J lost 3 bases, with 3 bases between them. CDR3 sequence: CASSAKETQYF. The CDR3, as DNA: TGTGCCAGCAGTGCCAAAGAGACCCAGTACTTC.

The chain uses TRBV7-2 and TRBJ2-1, with D unclear. V lost 2 bases and J lost 2, with 10 bases in between. The CDR3 sequence is 15 residues long. Germline loops: CDR1 SGHTA, CDR2 FQGNSA. CDR3 sequence: CASSLSNYPYNEQFF. The CDR3 DNA reads TGTGCCAGCAGCTTATCTAATTACCCCTACAATGAGCAGTTCTTC.

The J gene is TRBJ2-2, the V gene TRBV29-1; D may be TRBD2 (6 bases). The CDR3 has 15 residues. Per germline, CDR1 SQVTM and CDR2 ANQGSEA. The V end was cut by 6 bases, the J end by 0 bases, with 14 bases between. Here the CDR3 reads CSVLPPGANTGELFF. The CDR3 bases are TGCAGCGTCCTCCCCCCGGGAGCGAACACCGGGGAGCTGTTTTTT.

This clone was detected only a few times. The chain recombines TRBV4-1 with TRBJ1-2; unclear D gene. The CDR3 consists of 13 residues. Germline CDR1 and CDR2: MGHRA and YSYEKL. Trimming took 4 bases from V and 4 from J, leaving 10 bases between them. CDR3 in DNA: TGCGCCAGCAGCCCATTGGGAGGCTATGGCTACACCTTC. It translates to CASSPLGGYGYTF.

Comment on this clone: Other DNA sequences in this sample translate to the same CDR3. V and J are TRBV21-1 and TRBJ2-5; TRBD2 is the table's D call and was not checked against the DNA. TRBV21-1 is given as a pseudogene. This CDR3 is built from 17 residues. The CDR3 DNA reads as TGTGCCAGCAGCAAAGCAGGGGGACTAAAGCTCCAAGAGACCCAGTACTTC. Translated: CASSKAGGLKLQETQYF.

J is TRBJ2-7 and V is TRBV5-4, with 9 bases identical to TRBD1. V shed 4 bases, J shed 2 bases, and the junction held 7 bases outside the gene matches. This CDR3 comprises 15 residues. The germline V gene encodes CDR1 SGHNT and CDR2 YYREEE (reference sequence). This CDR3 is CASSGRTGETYEQYF. DNA of the CDR3: TGTGCCAGCAGCGGACGGACAGGGGAGACCTACGAGCAGTACTTC.

This clone showed up just a few times. The chain joins TRBV10-2 to TRBJ2-7; TRBD2 agrees at 8 bases. The germline gives CDR1 WSHSY, CDR2 SAAADI. The CDR3 runs 14 residues. After removal of 8 bases from V and 0 bases from J, the junction contained 6 bases not matched to a gene. CDR3 in DNA: TGCGCCAGCGTGGGCGGGACTAGCTCCTACGAGCAGTACTTC. Translation gives CASVGGTSSYEQYF.

This clone was counted once. The genes are TRBV11-2 and TRBJ2-7; weak D call: TRBD1 (6 bases). The CDR3 is made up of 12 amino acids. The germline CDR1 and CDR2 sequences are SGHAT and FQNNGV. The V and J ends lost 3 bases and 6 bases respectively, with 9 bases between them. The CDR3, as DNA: TGTGCCAGCAGCTTTGACAGGCGCGAGCAGTACTTC. Protein: CASSFDRREQYF.